Below are 20 T cell receptor beta chains sequenced from a single sample in a study of identical twins. TCRdb reanalysed the 5' RACE reads using MiXCR and keeps one entry per CDR3 protein. Of about 470,000 distinct CDR3 sequences in the sample, 20% to 25% were seen once. The same data also went into a second study, on T cells expressing NK-cell markers.

The sequenced sample consisted of CD4+ T cells sorted from blood. The origin of the receptors is a young woman in good health.

This clonotype has more than one count but fewer than ten. The chain has TRBV7-2 and TRBJ2-7; 11 bases are a match to TRBD2. The CDR3 has 15 amino acids. Germline V CDR1 and CDR2: SGHTA, FQGNSA. J lost 3 bases, V lost 5 bases, and 6 bases had no gene match. The CDR3 sequence is CASSLIAGGIYEQYF. The CDR3 DNA is TGTGCCAGCAGCCTCATAGCGGGAGGGATCTACGAGCAGTACTTC.

V and J are TRBV19 and TRBJ2-1, with 9 bases lining up with TRBD2. The length of the CDR3 is 16 residues. Germline CDR1 reads LNHDA; CDR2 reads SQIVND (reference sequence). The J segment lost 0 bases and the V segment lost 4 bases, leaving 4 bases of the junction unmatched. The CDR3, as DNA: TGTGCCAGTAGTAAACTTAGCGGGAGCTCCTACAATGAGCAGTTCTTC. Amino acid sequence: CASSKLSGSSYNEQFF.

The V gene is TRBV7-2, the J gene TRBJ2-5; a weak D match, TRBD2 (6 bases). CDR1 and CDR2 (germline): SGHTA, FQGNSA. Trimming removed 8 bases at V and 5 bases at J, with 18 bases between. The CDR3 is made up of 14 amino acids. CDR3 amino acids: CASGREWEDETQYF. CDR3 DNA sequence: TGTGCCAGCGGGCGAGAATGGGAGGATGAGACCCAGTACTTC.

This clonotype was detected a few times. The chain couples TRBV5-6 to TRBJ2-1; D gene ambiguous. The CDR3 contains 14 residues. Germline V gene data show CDR1 as SGHDT and CDR2 as YYEEEE. Deletions cut 1 base from V and 5 bases from J, with 10 bases between. CDR3 nucleotide sequence: TGTGCCAGCAGCTTGTGGGGAACCGACAATGAGCAGTTCTTC. Protein product: CASSLWGTDNEQFF.

This clonotype was seen ten or more times. Being one base from a much bigger clone, this may be a read error. This rearrangement joins TRBV6-1 to TRBJ1-1; D is undetermined. Germline loops: CDR1 MNHNS, CDR2 SASEGT. V was pared by 7 bases and J by 0 bases, with 3 bases between. The CDR3 runs to 11 residues. CDR3 DNA: TGTGCCAGCACCCTGAACACTGAAGCTTTCTTT. Its protein product is CASTLNTEAFF.

This clonotype came up a few times. The chain has TRBV7-9 and TRBJ2-4; 8 positions match TRBD2. The germline V gene encodes CDR1 SEHNR and CDR2 FQNEAQ (reference sequence). CDR3 length: 15 residues. Unmatched junction bases numbered 12, after V lost 5 bases and J lost 9 bases. The CDR3 coding sequence is TGTGCCAGCAGCCTACGCCGGGAGGGGAGAGGCATTCAGTACTTC. Translation: CASSLRREGRGIQYF. Complete variable domain (other parts from reference TRBV7-9 and TRBJ2-4): DTGVSQNPRHKITKRGQNVTFRCDPISEHNRLYWYRQTLGQGPEFLTYFQNEAQLEKSRLLSDRFSAERPKGSFSTLEIQRTEQGDSAMYLCASSLRREGRGIQYFGAGTRLSVL.

This clonotype has a handful of counts. The chain has TRBV12-3 or TRBV12-4 and TRBJ2-7; TRBD1 aligns across 7 bases. CDR3 length: 11 residues. The junction had 7 bases not matched to a gene; V was cut back by 5 bases and J by 12 bases. The CDR3 DNA is TGTGCCAGCAGTAAAGCTGGACAGGCGTACTTC. Its protein product is CASSKAGQAYF.

In its sample, this clonotype was seen a few times. The J gene is TRBJ2-1, the V gene TRBV6-1; tentative D call: TRBD2 (5 bases). Trimming removed 11 bases from V and 8 bases from J, with 19 bases in between. The CDR3 has 13 residues. Germline lookup yields CDR1 MNHNS and CDR2 SASEGT. This CDR3 reads CAAAGDRGDEQFF. Written as DNA, the CDR3 is TGTGCCGCCGCAGGCGATCGGGGAGATGAGCAGTTCTTC.

The V gene is TRBV5-1, the J gene TRBJ1-1, with TRBD1 matching over 7 bases. Germline loops: CDR1 SGHRS, CDR2 YFSETQ. This CDR3 is built from 11 residues. With V trimmed by 5 bases and J by 9 bases, 4 bases remained unmatched. CDR3 coding DNA: TGCGCCAGCAGGTCGGGACAGAAAGCTTTCTTT. Its protein product is CASRSGQKAFF.

In its sample, this clonotype was seen a few times. The rearrangement links TRBV4-3 to TRBJ2-5; TRBD2 agrees at 9 bases. CDR1 LGHNA and CDR2 YSLEER come from the germline V gene. The V gene end was trimmed by 0 bases and the J gene end by 6 bases; junction bases not matched to a gene: 5. This CDR3 has 15 amino acids. This CDR3 reads CASSQDLSGGKTQYF. DNA for the CDR3: TGCGCCAGCAGCCAAGATCTTAGCGGGGGAAAGACCCAGTACTTC.

The rearrangement uses TRBV2 and TRBJ2-3; TRBD1 matches at 8 bases. J was trimmed by 1 base and V by 7 bases; bases with no gene match: 4. The CDR3 contains 14 residues. Germline V gene data show CDR1 as SNHLY and CDR2 as FYNNEI. The CDR3 sequence is CASKEDRGTDTQYF. In DNA form, the CDR3 reads TGTGCCAGCAAGGAGGACAGGGGCACAGATACGCAGTATTTT.

The chain has TRBV10-3 and TRBJ2-1, with TRBD1 identical over 9 bases. The CDR3 is 14 residues long. The germline V gene encodes CDR1 ENHRY and CDR2 SYGVKD. V gave up 6 bases and J gave up 6 bases; unmatched junction bases: 6. The CDR3 sequence: CAIRGQGIGNEQFF. The DNA of the CDR3 is TGTGCCATCAGAGGACAGGGGATAGGCAATGAGCAGTTCTTC.

A few counts support this clonotype. This chain links TRBV5-6 with TRBJ2-3; 12 positions agree with TRBD2. This CDR3 spans 17 amino acids. The trim removed 4 bases at V and 10 bases at J, leaving 16 bases unmatched. CDR1 and CDR2 (germline): SGHDT, YYEEEE. The CDR3 DNA reads TGTGCCAGCAGCGAACACCCGGCTAGCGGGAGGGCGAGATCGCAGTATTTT. Translation gives CASSEHPASGRARSQYF.

This clonotype has a handful of counts. This chain joins TRBV20-1 and TRBJ2-2; D unresolved. The ends were cut back, 4 bases at V and 0 bases at J, with 9 bases in the middle. The CDR3 is 14 residues long. The germline CDR1 and CDR2 sequences are DFQATT and SNEGSKA (reference sequence). The CDR3 loop reads CSAKAPSNTGELFF. The CDR3 nucleotides are TGCAGTGCTAAGGCACCCTCGAACACCGGGGAGCTGTTTTTT.

This clonotype showed up just a few times. The rearrangement uses TRBV12-5 and TRBJ2-1; TRBD1 might be the D (6 bases). This CDR3 is 15 amino acids long. Germline lookup yields CDR1 LGHNT and CDR2 FRNRAP. V dropped 0 bases and J dropped 10 bases, with 16 bases sitting between them. CDR3 nucleotide sequence: TGTGCTAGTGGTTTGGTACTACAGGGACCACAGGAGCAGTTCTTC. As protein: CASGLVLQGPQEQFF.

V usage is TRBV3-1 and J usage is TRBJ2-1, with D unclear. In germline, CDR1 is LGHDT, CDR2 YNNKEL (reference sequence). This CDR3 contains 14 residues. Trimming shortened V by 4 bases and J by 9 bases, and 16 bases separated the two germline ends. The CDR3 bases are TGTGCCAGCAGCCTATTTTCACTGGGTCCTGAGCAGTTCTTC. It yields the protein CASSLFSLGPEQFF.

The chain carries TRBV4-1 and TRBJ2-3; perhaps TRBD1 as D (5 bases). Germline V gene data show CDR1 as MGHRA and CDR2 as YSYEKL. V dropped 4 bases and J dropped 6 bases, with 17 bases sitting between them. This CDR3 contains 15 residues. Written as DNA, the CDR3 is TGCGCCAGCAGCCTAAGGGGTGGCGTCGGCGATACGCAGTATTTT. This encodes CASSLRGGVGDTQYF.

V usage is TRBV2 and J usage is TRBJ2-1; D tentatively reads TRBD1 or TRBD2 (5 bases each). V lost 4 bases to trimming and J lost 2 bases, with 12 bases between them. The germline CDR1 and CDR2 sequences are SNHLY and FYNNEI. CDR3 size: 15 residues. The CDR3 bases are TGTGCCAGCAGTGCAACGGGGCCCCCCTACAATGAGCAGTTCTTC. It specifies CASSATGPPYNEQFF.

V usage is TRBV6-1 and J usage is TRBJ1-1; the match to TRBD1 covers 10 bases. The germline V gene encodes CDR1 MNHNS and CDR2 SASEGT. The ends lost 7 bases at V and 1 base at J; junction bases unmatched: 9. The CDR3 has 16 amino acids. CDR3 region: CASTQTRTGGNTEAFF. The CDR3, as DNA: TGTGCCAGCACCCAAACTCGGACAGGGGGGAACACTGAAGCTTTCTTT.

This clonotype was seen a few times. Written as DNA, the CDR3 is TGTGCCAGCAGTTTGGGACAGGGGCATCAGCCCCAGCATTTT. The encoded protein is CASSLGQGHQPQHF. This chain connects TRBV12-3 or TRBV12-4 to TRBJ1-5, with 10 positions matching TRBD1. Trimming removed 3 bases from V and 5 bases from J; junction bases left unmatched: 1. CDR3 size: 14 residues.